Following are 10 T cell receptor beta chains from one sample sequenced in a study of T-cell reconstitution after alpha-beta-depleted transplantation in children. Library preparation (for TCRbeta) was performed with unique molecular identifiers. TCRdb independently ran MiXCR on the PCR reads; one entry per CDR3 protein. The sample lists about 580,000 distinct CDR3 sequences; under 25% were seen once. Sequencing was performed on PBMCs, mostly from graft donor cells, taken 360 days after TCRalphabeta/CD19-depleted stem cell transplant. The receptor source for this set is a boy younger than two who had a stem cell transplant for acute myeloid leukemia, so the T cells may come from the graft donor.

V gene TRBV7-9 combines with J gene TRBJ1-1; D gene uncertain. The CDR3 has 15 residues. CDR1 and CDR2 (germline): SEHNR, FQNEAQ (reference sequence). V lost 2 bases and J lost 0, with 10 bases in between. The CDR3, as DNA: TGTGCCAGCAGCTTAATTAAGGCCATGAACACTGAAGCTTTCTTT. This encodes CASSLIKAMNTEAFF. Full variable domain (rest looked up from reference TRBV7-9 and TRBJ1-1): DTGVSQNPRHKITKRGQNVTFRCDPISEHNRLYWYRQTLGQGPEFLTYFQNEAQLEKSRLLSDRFSAERPKGSFSTLEIQRTEQGDSAMYLCASSLIKAMNTEAFFGQGTRLTVV.

This clonotype was seen more than once but under ten times. This chain joins TRBV10-3 and TRBJ2-7; no clear D. The CDR3 is made up of 13 amino acids. Looked up from germline, CDR1 is ENHRY and CDR2 is SYGVKD. Trimming removed 10 bases from V and 1 base from J, with 14 bases in between. DNA for the CDR3: TGTGCCACCCTTCCCGAGACATCCTACGAGCAGTACTTC. Translated, it gives CATLPETSYEQYF.

CDR3 sequence: CASSYTGLANYGYTF. The CDR3 nucleotides are TGTGCCAGCAGTTACACGGGGCTAGCTAACTATGGCTACACCTTC. The rearrangement links TRBV6-5 to TRBJ1-2; the D gene is possibly TRBD1 (5 bases). V lost 2 bases to trimming and J lost 0 bases, with 10 bases between them. Germline CDR1 reads MNHEY; CDR2 reads SVGAGI. The CDR3 runs 15 residues.

This clonotype was detected many times. The chain combines TRBV6-5 with TRBJ2-5; D may be TRBD2 (5 bases). CDR1 is MNHEY, CDR2 SVGAGI, per germline. The ends were cut back, 3 bases at V and 2 bases at J, with 10 bases in the middle. The CDR3 runs 14 residues. CDR3 DNA: TGTGCCAGCAGTTATGTCGGCGGGCAAGAGACCCAGTACTTC. Its translation is CASSYVGGQETQYF.

This chain joins TRBV20-1 and TRBJ2-5, with D perhaps matching TRBD1 (6 bases). CDR1 is DFQATT and CDR2 is SNEGSKA in the germline V gene (reference sequence). The CDR3 consists of 14 residues. Deletions cut 2 bases from V and 1 base from J, with 11 bases between. Here the CDR3 reads CSARPSGVQETQYF. The CDR3 DNA reads as TGCAGTGCTAGACCCTCAGGGGTCCAAGAGACCCAGTACTTC.

The V and J genes are TRBV19 and TRBJ2-1; TRBD1 might be the D (5 bases). In germline, CDR1 is LNHDA, CDR2 SQIVND (reference sequence). The CDR3 sequence is 14 residues long. Trimming removed 6 bases at V and 6 bases at J, with 15 bases between. The CDR3 spells CASRRQKPGNEQFF. The CDR3, as DNA: TGTGCCAGTAGAAGACAGAAACCGGGCAATGAGCAGTTCTTC.

The sample holds many counts of this clonotype. The chain is built from TRBV5-4 and TRBJ2-1; D unresolved. There are 12 residues in the CDR3. Trimming took off 0 bases at V and 10 bases at J, with 8 bases between the two ends. CDR1 and CDR2 from the germline V gene are SGHNT and YYREEE (reference sequence). The CDR3 loop is CASSLEAQEQFF. Written as DNA, the CDR3 is TGTGCCAGCAGCTTGGAGGCACAGGAGCAGTTCTTC.

This clonotype was counted at least ten times. The chain has TRBV7-2 and TRBJ2-1; 14 bases align to TRBD2. Trimming removed 3 bases from V and 3 bases from J; junction bases left unmatched: 4. The CDR3 extends over 17 amino acids. Looked up from germline, CDR1 is SGHTA and CDR2 is FQGNSA. The CDR3 spells CASSFRTSGGLYNEQFF. In DNA form, the CDR3 reads TGTGCCAGCAGCTTTCGGACTAGCGGGGGGCTCTACAATGAGCAGTTCTTC.

This clonotype was detected many times. V and J are TRBV27 and TRBJ2-3; TRBD1 or TRBD2 may be the D gene (7 bases each). V was shortened by 3 bases and J by 3 bases, with 22 bases between the two germline ends. The germline V gene has CDR1 MNHEY and CDR2 SMNVEV (reference sequence). The CDR3 has 18 residues. The CDR3 DNA reads as TGTGCCAGCAGTTTGTTGGGAGGGGGCTTAGGTAGGACAGATACGCAGTATTTT. Residues: CASSLLGGGLGRTDTQYF.

The table lists this clonotype with a few counts. The chain recombines TRBV20-1 with TRBJ1-5; D perhaps matches TRBD1 (5 bases). This CDR3 has 13 amino acids. V dropped 4 bases and J dropped 0 bases, with 7 bases sitting between them. Germline V CDR1 and CDR2: DFQATT, SNEGSKA (reference sequence). The CDR3 loop is CSAMGDSNQPQHF. The DNA for the CDR3 is TGCAGTGCTATGGGGGATAGCAATCAGCCCCAGCATTTT.